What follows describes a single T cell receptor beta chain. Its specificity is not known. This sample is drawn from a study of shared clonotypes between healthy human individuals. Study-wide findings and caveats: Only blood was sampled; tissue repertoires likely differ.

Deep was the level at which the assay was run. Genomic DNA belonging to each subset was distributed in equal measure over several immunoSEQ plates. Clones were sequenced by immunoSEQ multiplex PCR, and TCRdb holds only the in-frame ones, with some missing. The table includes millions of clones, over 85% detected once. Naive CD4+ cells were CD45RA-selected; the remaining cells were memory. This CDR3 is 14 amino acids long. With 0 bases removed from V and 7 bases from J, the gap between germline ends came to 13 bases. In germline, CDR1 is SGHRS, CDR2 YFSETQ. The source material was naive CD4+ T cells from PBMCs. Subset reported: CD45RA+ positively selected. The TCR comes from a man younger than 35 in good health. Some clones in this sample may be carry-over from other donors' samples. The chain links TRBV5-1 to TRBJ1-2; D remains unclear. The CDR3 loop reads CASSLAPLLSGYTF. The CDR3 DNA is TGCGCCAGCAGCTTGGCCCCCCTTTTAAGTGGCTACACCTTC.